The clone carrying this TCR beta chain was found once. The antigen is undetermined. Whenever a sample was processed, at least 6 million PBMCs were isolated. The sample is drawn from a study of blood T cells in healthy people across ages. Study findings and constraints: Correlation between TCR beta diversity and naive T cell percentage was strong.

The V gene's germline CDR1 is MDHEN and CDR2 SYDVKM. The CDR3 totals 18 residues. Unmatched junction bases numbered 12, after V lost 5 bases and J lost 0 bases. PCR was performed a second time for about 7 to 12 cycles using a sample-barcoded 5' primer and a J-beta primer mix. Each CDR3 protein is one row after TCRdb ran MiXCR on the 5' RACE reads. Of around 1.5 million distinct CDR3 sequences in the sample, roughly 30% were seen once. The sequence came from a woman aged 25 to 39 in good health. The sequencing sample was made of blood. The chain couples TRBV28 to TRBJ2-3; 9 bases match TRBD2. CDR3 bases: TGTGCCAGCAGTAAGACAGCGGGAGGCCTCCCCAGCACAGATACGCAGTATTTT. It specifies CASSKTAGGLPSTDTQYF.